Listed below are T cell receptor beta chains from one sample, sequenced in a study of cytomegalovirus exposure and HLA in healthy donors. Assay: immunoSEQ multiplex PCR; the TCRdb copy retains only in-frame clones and omits some. The repertoire holds around 170,000 clones, with over 75% as singletons. The sample comprised PBMCs. The source is a middle-aged man in good health and CMV-seropositive. The CDR3 runs from the conserved cysteine through the conserved F or W.

>TRBV29-1
CSVDRGNRVETQYF
>TRBV28
CASRAREGEYGYTF
>TRBV6-8
CASSYRRAFF
>TRBV15
CATSRGGTGGSYEQYF
>TRBV5-4
CASELAGAGGHQETQYF
>TRBV5-4
CASSSDRVREQYF
>TRBV13
CASSFSVAAENEQFF
>TRBV9
CASSVEGRVEEKLFF
>TRBV7-8
CASSPGLAGGPAETQYF
>TRBV19
CASSKQGNYEQYF
>TRBV11-2
CASSALQGHEQYF
>TRBV5-4
CASSSGVNEKLFF
>TRBV7-2
CASSGGQGSYNSPLHF
>TRBV30
CAWSDGVAQAFF
>TRBV5-1
CASSPRDSLYNEQFF
>TRBV5-1
CASSLGEGDTDTQYF
>TRBV9
CASSPRLGGGEQYF
>TRBV11-2
CASSWVRDIFTDTQYF
>TRBV5-6
CASSKPGPDEQFF
>TRBV21-1
CASSSLRQGKHGYTF
>TRBV5-6
CASSLAVGVYEQYF
>TRBV4-3
CASSRDRDTEAFF